One sample yielded the 18 T cell receptor beta chains listed below, sequenced in a study of T cell clonotyping in hematopoietic cell transplantation. Described time point: recipient sample about 28 days before transplant, after cytoreduction. Profiled with immunoSEQ multiplex PCR; TCRdb holds only in-frame clones, not every one. There are around 25,000 clones in the sample; approximately 80% occur only once, and approximately 24% lies in the top ten. Here the sequenced sample was peripheral blood mononuclear cells, taken before stem cell transplant. All receptors derive from a woman aged 60-75 years with acute myeloid leukemia. Some clones in this sample may be carry-over from other donors' samples.

The chain uses TRBV2 and TRBJ2-5, with D tentatively TRBD2 (6 bases). V lost 8 bases, J lost 3 bases, and 16 bases lay in between. The germline V gene has CDR1 SNHLY and CDR2 FYNNEI. The CDR3 consists of 14 residues. CDR3 sequence (DNA): TGTGCCAGCGGGGGGACCGCCGGTAAAGAGACCCAGTACTTC. Protein: CASGGTAGKETQYF. The complete variable domain, with remaining parts taken from reference TRBV2 and TRBJ2-5, reads EPEVTQTPSHQVTQMGQEVILRCVPISNHLYFYWYRQILGQKVEFLVSFYNNEISEKSEIFDDQFSVERPDGSNFTLKIRSTKLEDSAMYFCASGGTAGKETQYFGPGTRLLVL.

The rearrangement links TRBV7-9 to TRBJ2-1; possible D gene TRBD2, 7 bases. V lost 4 bases and J 6 bases, leaving 16 bases between the germline ends. Germline V CDR1 and CDR2: SEHNR, FQNEAQ (reference sequence). This CDR3 region has 15 residues. This CDR3 is CASSSIGGRANEQFF. CDR3 bases: TGTGCCAGCAGCTCCATAGGGGGGAGGGCCAATGAGCAGTTCTTC.

A few counts support this clone. In DNA form, the CDR3 reads TGTGCCAGCAGCTTAGGCGGGGCCGGCGGAGATACGCAGTATTTT. Translating gives CASSLGGAGGDTQYF. The chain employs TRBV7-2 and TRBJ2-3; TRBD2 is a possible D gene (6 bases). The CDR3 is 15 amino acids. Trimming shortened V by 1 base and J by 5 bases, and 13 bases separated the two germline ends. The germline CDR1 and CDR2 sequences are SGHTA and FQGNSA. Drawing the rest from reference TRBV7-2 and TRBJ2-3, the complete variable domain is GAGVSQSPSNKVTEKGKDVELRCDPISGHTALYWYRQSLGQGLEFLIYFQGNSAPDKSGLPSDRFSAERTGGSVSTLTIQRTQQEDSAVYLCASSLGGAGGDTQYFGPGTRLTVL.

The V call is TRBV7-3, the J call TRBJ2-7; TRBD1 aligns across 9 bases. Per the germline V gene, CDR1 is SGHTA and CDR2 is FQGTGA. The CDR3 has 14 residues. Unmatched junction bases numbered 7, after V lost 5 bases and J lost 5 bases. As DNA, the CDR3 is TGTGCCAGCAGCGCCCCCGGGACAGGGAACGAGCAGTACTTC. Amino acids: CASSAPGTGNEQYF. The full variable domain, completed using reference TRBV7-3 and TRBJ2-7, is GAGVSQTPSNKVTEKGKYVELRCDPISGHTALYWYRQSLGQGPEFLIYFQGTGAADDSGLPNDRFFAVRPEGSVSTLKIQRTERGDSAVYLCASSAPGTGNEQYFGPGTRLTVT.

CDR3 loop: CASSLGWGVSTDTQYF. The CDR3 bases are TGTGCCAGCAGCTTAGGGTGGGGGGTTAGCACAGATACGCAGTATTTT. The chain employs TRBV11-2 and TRBJ2-3; TRBD2 is a possible D gene (6 bases). There are 16 residues in the CDR3. Trimming cost V 1 base and J 0 bases, with 11 bases left between them. Germline V gene data show CDR1 as SGHAT and CDR2 as FQNNGV.

The J gene is TRBJ2-7, the V gene TRBV27; TRBD1 is a possible D gene (6 bases). V dropped 2 bases and J dropped 5 bases, with 13 bases sitting between them. This CDR3 region has 14 residues. Germline loops: CDR1 MNHEY, CDR2 SMNVEV (reference sequence). The CDR3 DNA reads as TGTGCCAGCAGTTTAATCTCAGGGGCGAACGAGCAGTACTTC. Translation: CASSLISGANEQYF.

The rearrangement links TRBV5-1 to TRBJ1-2, with TRBD1 matching over 7 bases. V dropped 0 bases and J dropped 7; count of bases not matched to a gene: 3. This CDR3 contains 13 residues. Germline CDR1 is SGHRS and CDR2 is YFSETQ. CDR3 region: CASSLAEGAGYTF. As DNA, the CDR3 is TGCGCCAGCAGCTTGGCCGAGGGGGCTGGCTACACCTTC.

The V gene is TRBV5-1, the J gene TRBJ2-3; the D call may be TRBD1 or TRBD2 (5 bases each). Trimming took off 10 bases at V and 2 bases at J, with 20 bases between the two ends. The CDR3 spans 15 residues. Per the germline V gene, CDR1 is SGHRS and CDR2 is YFSETQ. The CDR3, as DNA: TGCGCCGTCGGGACGGCGGGCGGTGACACAGATACGCAGTATTTT. This codes for CAVGTAGGDTDTQYF.

The gene calls are TRBV6-6 and TRBJ1-3; D not certain. The CDR3 extends over 15 amino acids. V dropped 8 bases and J dropped 6 bases, with 20 bases sitting between them. Looked up from germline, CDR1 is MNHNY and CDR2 is SVGAGI (reference sequence). The CDR3 here is CASGEIQRVENTIYF. As DNA, the CDR3 is TGTGCCAGCGGGGAGATACAGCGTGTTGAAAACACCATATATTTT.

This rearrangement joins TRBV7-9 to TRBJ2-7, with TRBD2 matching 11 bases. Looked up from germline, CDR1 is SEHNR and CDR2 is FQNEAQ (reference sequence). This CDR3 region has 17 residues. V gave up 0 bases and J gave up 6 bases; unmatched junction bases: 10. The CDR3 nucleotides are TGTGCCAGCAGCTTAGCCCCCGGGACTAGCGGCTTTCGCGAGCAGTACTTC. This codes for CASSLAPGTSGFREQYF.

This sequence joins TRBV29-1 and TRBJ2-3; unclear D gene. CDR1 and CDR2 (germline): SQVTM, ANQGSEA. The CDR3 contains 13 residues. V shed 4 bases and J shed 4 bases, with 12 bases lying between them. CDR3: CSVVSSSADTQYF. CDR3 nucleotides: TGCAGCGTTGTAAGTAGCAGTGCAGATACGCAGTATTTT.

V and J are TRBV27 and TRBJ1-1; D gene ambiguous. The germline V gene has CDR1 MNHEY and CDR2 SMNVEV (reference sequence). With 4 bases removed from V and 6 bases from J, the gap between germline ends came to 6 bases. The CDR3 length is 11 residues. The DNA of the CDR3 is TGTGCCAGCAGTTCGTCCTCTGAAGCTTTCTTT. Translating it yields CASSSSSEAFF.

This clone was counted between two and nine times. The chain recombines TRBV28 with TRBJ2-1, with D uncertain. The CDR3 has 12 amino acids. Germline V gene lookup returns CDR1 MDHEN and CDR2 SYDVKM. Deletions cut 4 bases from V and 6 bases from J, with 7 bases between. CDR3 amino acids: CASSSLSNEQFF. DNA for the CDR3: TGTGCCAGCAGTTCCCTGAGCAATGAGCAGTTCTTC.

The V call is TRBV19, the J call TRBJ1-1, with 7 bases matching TRBD1. J lost 1 base, V lost 1 base, and 0 bases had no gene match. CDR1 LNHDA and CDR2 SQIVND come from the germline V gene (reference sequence). The CDR3 loop spans 14 amino acids. As DNA, the CDR3 is TGTGCCAGTAGTATAGGACAGGGGAACACTGAAGCTTTCTTT. Translated, it gives CASSIGQGNTEAFF.

This chain joins TRBV27 and TRBJ1-5; D possibly corresponds to TRBD1 (6 bases). The CDR3 spans 14 residues. CDR1 is MNHEY and CDR2 is SMNVEV in the germline V gene (reference sequence). With 5 bases removed from V and 7 bases from J, the gap between germline ends came to 15 bases. The CDR3 spells CASSPRTARQPQHF. The CDR3 coding sequence is TGTGCCAGCAGTCCACGGACAGCGCGCCAGCCCCAGCATTTT.

This clone showed up just a few times. This chain connects TRBV18 to TRBJ1-5, with D unresolved. The CDR3 covers 18 residues. CDR1 is KGHSH, CDR2 LQKENI, per germline. The V end lost 2 bases, the J end lost 0 bases, and 17 bases lay between the germline ends. The CDR3 DNA is TGTGCCAGCTCACCAGGCGTCGACGTGAAGTATAGCAATCAGCCCCAGCATTTT. Translating it yields CASSPGVDVKYSNQPQHF.

This clone was observed a single time. This chain uses TRBV2 with TRBJ2-7; D not certain. Deletions cut 6 bases from V and 3 bases from J, with 12 bases between. Germline loops: CDR1 SNHLY, CDR2 FYNNEI. This CDR3 comprises 13 residues. CDR3 bases: TGTGCCAGCAGACCCTTGGGGAACTACGAGCAGTACTTC. Residues: CASRPLGNYEQYF.

This clone was seen more than once but under ten times. The chain recombines TRBV29-1 with TRBJ1-2, with a possible D match to TRBD1 (6 bases). The germline gives CDR1 SQVTM, CDR2 ANQGSEA. V was clipped by 4 bases and J by 4 bases, with 10 bases between them. The CDR3 runs to 12 residues. The CDR3 coding sequence is TGCAGCGTTGGCGAGGGGGGCTATGGCTACACCTTC. Translated: CSVGEGGYGYTF.